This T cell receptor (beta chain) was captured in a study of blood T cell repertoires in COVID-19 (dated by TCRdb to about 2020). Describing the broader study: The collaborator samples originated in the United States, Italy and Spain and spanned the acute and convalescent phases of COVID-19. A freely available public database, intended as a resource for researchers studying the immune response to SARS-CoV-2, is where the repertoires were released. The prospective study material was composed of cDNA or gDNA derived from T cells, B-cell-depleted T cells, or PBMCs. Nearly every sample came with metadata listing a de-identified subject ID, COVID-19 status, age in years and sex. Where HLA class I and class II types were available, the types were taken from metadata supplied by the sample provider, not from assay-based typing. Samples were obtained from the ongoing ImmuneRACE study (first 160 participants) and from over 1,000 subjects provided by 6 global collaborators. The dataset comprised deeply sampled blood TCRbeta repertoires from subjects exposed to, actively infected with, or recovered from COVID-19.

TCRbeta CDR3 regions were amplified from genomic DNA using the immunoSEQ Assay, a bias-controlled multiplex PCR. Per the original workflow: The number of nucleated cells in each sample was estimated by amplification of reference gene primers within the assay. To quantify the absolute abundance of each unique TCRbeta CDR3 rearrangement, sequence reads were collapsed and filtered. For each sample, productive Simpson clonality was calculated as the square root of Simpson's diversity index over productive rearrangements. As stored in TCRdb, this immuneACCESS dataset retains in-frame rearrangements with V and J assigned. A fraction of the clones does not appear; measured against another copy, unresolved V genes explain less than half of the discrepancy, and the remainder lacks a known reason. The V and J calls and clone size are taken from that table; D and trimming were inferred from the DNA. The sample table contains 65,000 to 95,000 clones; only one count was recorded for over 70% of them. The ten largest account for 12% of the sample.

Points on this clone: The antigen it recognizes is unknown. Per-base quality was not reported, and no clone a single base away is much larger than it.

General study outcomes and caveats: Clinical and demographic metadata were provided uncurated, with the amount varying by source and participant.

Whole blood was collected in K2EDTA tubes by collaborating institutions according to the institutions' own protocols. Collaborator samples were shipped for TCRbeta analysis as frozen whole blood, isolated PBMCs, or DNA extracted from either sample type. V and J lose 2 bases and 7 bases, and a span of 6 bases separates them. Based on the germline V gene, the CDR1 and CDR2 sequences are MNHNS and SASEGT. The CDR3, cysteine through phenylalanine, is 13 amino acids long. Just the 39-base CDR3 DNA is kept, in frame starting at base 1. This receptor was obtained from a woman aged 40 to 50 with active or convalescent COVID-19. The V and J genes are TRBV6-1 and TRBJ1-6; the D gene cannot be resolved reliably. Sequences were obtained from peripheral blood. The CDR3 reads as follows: CASSEIRNSPLHF. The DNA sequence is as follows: TGTGCCAGCAGTGAAATCCGGAATTCACCCCTCCACTTT.